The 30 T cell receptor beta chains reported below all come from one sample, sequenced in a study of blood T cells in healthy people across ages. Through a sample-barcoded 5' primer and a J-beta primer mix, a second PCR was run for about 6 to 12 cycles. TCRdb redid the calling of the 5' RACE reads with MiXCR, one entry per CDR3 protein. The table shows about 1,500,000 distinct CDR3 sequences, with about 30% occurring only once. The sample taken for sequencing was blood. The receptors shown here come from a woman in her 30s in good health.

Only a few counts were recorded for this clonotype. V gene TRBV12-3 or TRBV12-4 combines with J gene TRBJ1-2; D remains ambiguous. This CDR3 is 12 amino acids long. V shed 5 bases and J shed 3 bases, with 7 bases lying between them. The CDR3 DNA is TGTGCCAGCAGTGCTCCGGACTATGGCTACACCTTC. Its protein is CASSAPDYGYTF.

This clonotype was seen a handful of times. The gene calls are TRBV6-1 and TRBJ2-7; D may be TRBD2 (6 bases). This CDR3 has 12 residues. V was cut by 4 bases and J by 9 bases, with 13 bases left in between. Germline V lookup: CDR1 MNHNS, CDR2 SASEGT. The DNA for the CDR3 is TGTGCCAGCAGTGGCAATCGGAGGGGGCAGTACTTC. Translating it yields CASSGNRRGQYF.

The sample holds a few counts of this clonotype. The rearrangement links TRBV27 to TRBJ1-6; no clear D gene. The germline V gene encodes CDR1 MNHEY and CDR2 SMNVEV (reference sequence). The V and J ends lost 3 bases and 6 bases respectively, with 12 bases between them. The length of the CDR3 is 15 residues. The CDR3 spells CASSFTPTINSPLHF. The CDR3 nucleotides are TGTGCCAGCAGTTTCACGCCTACGATTAATTCACCCCTCCACTTT.

CDR3 nucleotides: TGTGCCAGCAGCTTAGAAAGAGCGGGCCACAGCTCCTACGAGCAGTACTTC. It specifies CASSLERAGHSSYEQYF. V gene TRBV11-2 combines with J gene TRBJ2-5; TRBD2 is a possible D gene (6 bases). The J call may be wrong; the DNA end is better matched by TRBJ2-7. Germline CDR1 and CDR2: SGHAT and FQNNGV. This CDR3 region has 17 residues.

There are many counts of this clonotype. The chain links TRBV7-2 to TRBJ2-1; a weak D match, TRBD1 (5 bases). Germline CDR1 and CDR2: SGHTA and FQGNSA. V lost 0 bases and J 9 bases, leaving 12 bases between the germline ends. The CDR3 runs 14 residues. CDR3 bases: TGTGCCAGCAGCTTAGCTGCAGGGAATGGTGAGCAGTTCTTC. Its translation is CASSLAAGNGEQFF.

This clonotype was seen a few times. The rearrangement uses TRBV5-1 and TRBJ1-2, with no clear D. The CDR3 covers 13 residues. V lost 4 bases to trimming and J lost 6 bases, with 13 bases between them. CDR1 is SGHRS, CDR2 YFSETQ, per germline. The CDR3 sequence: CASSQGWRDGYTF. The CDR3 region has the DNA TGCGCCAGCAGCCAAGGGTGGAGGGATGGCTACACCTTC.

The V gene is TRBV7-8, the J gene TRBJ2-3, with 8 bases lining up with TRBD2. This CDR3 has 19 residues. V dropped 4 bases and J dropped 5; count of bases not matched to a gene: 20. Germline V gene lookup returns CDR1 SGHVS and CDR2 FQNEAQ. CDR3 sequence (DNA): TGTGCCAGCAGCTACGAAAGGGGGGATTCGGGAGGGCCAGTAGATACGCAGTATTTT. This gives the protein CASSYERGDSGGPVDTQYF.

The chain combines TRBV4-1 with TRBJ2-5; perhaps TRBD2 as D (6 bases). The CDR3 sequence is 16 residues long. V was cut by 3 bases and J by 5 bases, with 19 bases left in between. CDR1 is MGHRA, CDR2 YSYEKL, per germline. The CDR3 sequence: CASSQAVAGTPETQYF. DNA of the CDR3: TGCGCCAGCAGCCAGGCTGTGGCGGGGACTCCTGAGACCCAGTACTTC.

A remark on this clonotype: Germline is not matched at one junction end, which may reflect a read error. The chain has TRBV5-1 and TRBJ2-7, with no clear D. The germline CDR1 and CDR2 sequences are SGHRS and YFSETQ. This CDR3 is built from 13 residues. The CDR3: CAGSPDDSYEQYF. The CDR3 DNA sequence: TGCGCCGGCAGCCCCGACGATTCCTACGAGCAGTACTTC.

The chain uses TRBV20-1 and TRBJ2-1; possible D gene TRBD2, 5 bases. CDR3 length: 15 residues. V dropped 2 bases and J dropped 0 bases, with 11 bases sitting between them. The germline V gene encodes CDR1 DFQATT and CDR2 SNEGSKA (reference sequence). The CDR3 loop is CSARFPSISYNEQFF. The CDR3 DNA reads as TGCAGTGCTAGATTCCCTAGCATCTCCTACAATGAGCAGTTCTTC.

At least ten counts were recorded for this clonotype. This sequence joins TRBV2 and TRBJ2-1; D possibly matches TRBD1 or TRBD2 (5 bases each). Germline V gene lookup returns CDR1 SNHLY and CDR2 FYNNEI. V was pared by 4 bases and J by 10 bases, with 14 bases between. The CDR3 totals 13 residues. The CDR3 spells CASSAGPSGEQFF. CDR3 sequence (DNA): TGTGCCAGCAGTGCGGGGCCCTCAGGAGAGCAGTTCTTC.

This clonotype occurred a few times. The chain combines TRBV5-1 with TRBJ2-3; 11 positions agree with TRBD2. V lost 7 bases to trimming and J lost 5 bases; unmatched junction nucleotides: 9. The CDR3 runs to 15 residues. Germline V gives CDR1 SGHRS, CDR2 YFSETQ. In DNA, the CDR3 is TGCGCCAGCGTTGAACTAGCGGGAGCGGGAGATACGCAGTATTTT. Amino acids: CASVELAGAGDTQYF.

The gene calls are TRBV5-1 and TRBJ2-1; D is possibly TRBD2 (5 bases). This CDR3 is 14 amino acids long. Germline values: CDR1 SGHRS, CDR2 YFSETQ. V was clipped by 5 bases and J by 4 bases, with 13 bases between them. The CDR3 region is CASRRVSAYNEQFF. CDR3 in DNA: TGCGCCAGCAGGAGGGTTTCGGCGTACAATGAGCAGTTCTTC.

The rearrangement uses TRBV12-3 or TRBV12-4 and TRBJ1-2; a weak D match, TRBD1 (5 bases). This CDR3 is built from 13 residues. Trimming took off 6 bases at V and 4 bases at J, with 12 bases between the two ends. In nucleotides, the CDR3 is TGTGCCAGCAGGGGGGACCCGTCCTATGGCTACACCTTC. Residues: CASRGDPSYGYTF.

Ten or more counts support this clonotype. CDR3 loop: CSVAKGENEQFF. Written as DNA, the CDR3 is TGCAGCGTTGCTAAGGGGGAGAATGAGCAGTTCTTC. This rearrangement joins TRBV29-1 to TRBJ2-1; D is possibly TRBD1 (6 bases). With 4 bases removed from V and 7 bases from J, the gap between germline ends came to 11 bases. Germline loops: CDR1 SQVTM, CDR2 ANQGSEA. The CDR3 runs to 12 residues.

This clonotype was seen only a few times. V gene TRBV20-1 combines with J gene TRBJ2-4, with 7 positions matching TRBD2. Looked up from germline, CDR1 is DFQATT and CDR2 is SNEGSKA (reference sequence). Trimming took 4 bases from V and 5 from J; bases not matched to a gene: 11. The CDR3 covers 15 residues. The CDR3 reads CSAIPGKAGQNIQYF. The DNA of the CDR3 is TGCAGTGCTATCCCGGGAAAAGCGGGGCAAAACATTCAGTACTTC.

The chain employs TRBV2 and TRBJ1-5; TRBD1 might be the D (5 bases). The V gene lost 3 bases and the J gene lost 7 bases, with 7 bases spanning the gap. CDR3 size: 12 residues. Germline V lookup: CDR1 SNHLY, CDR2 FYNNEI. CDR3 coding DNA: TGTGCCAGCAGTGATCGGGGGCAGCCCCAGCATTTT. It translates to CASSDRGQPQHF.

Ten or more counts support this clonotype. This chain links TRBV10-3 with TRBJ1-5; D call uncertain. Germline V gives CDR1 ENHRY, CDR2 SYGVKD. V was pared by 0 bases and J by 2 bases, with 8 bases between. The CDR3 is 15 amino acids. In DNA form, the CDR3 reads TGTGCCATCAGTGAGTCAGTTACGGGCAATCAGCCCCAGCATTTT. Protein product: CAISESVTGNQPQHF.

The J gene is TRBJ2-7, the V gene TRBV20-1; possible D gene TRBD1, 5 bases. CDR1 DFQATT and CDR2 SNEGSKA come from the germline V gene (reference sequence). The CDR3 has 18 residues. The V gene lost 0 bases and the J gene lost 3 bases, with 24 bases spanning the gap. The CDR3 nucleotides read TGCAGTGCTAGAGACCAAGACAGCCGGTCAAGCCCCTACTACGAGCAGTACTTC. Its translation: CSARDQDSRSSPYYEQYF.

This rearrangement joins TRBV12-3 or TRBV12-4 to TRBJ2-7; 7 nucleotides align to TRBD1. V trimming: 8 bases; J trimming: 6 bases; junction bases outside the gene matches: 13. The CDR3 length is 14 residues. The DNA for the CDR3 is TGTGCCAGCCGCCCCCCGGGTCCAGGGGGCGAGCAGTACTTC. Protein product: CASRPPGPGGEQYF.

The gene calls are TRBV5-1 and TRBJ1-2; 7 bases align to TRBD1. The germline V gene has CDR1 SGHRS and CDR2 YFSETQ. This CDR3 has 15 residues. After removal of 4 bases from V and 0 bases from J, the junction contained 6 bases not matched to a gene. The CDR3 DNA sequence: TGCGCCAGCAGCAGCCAGGGGGTAGCTAACTATGGCTACACCTTC. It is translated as CASSSQGVANYGYTF.

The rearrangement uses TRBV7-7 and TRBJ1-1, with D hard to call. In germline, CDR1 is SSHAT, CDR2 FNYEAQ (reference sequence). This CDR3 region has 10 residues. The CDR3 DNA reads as TGTGCTCAAGGCCCCGCCGGAGCTTTCTTT. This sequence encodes CAQGPAGAFF.

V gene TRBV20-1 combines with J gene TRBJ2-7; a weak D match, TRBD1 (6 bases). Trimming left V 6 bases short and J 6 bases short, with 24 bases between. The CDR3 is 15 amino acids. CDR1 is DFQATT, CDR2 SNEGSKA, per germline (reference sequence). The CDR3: CSATRRARGKGEQYF. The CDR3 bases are TGCAGTGCAACACGCAGGGCGAGGGGGAAGGGCGAGCAGTACTTC.

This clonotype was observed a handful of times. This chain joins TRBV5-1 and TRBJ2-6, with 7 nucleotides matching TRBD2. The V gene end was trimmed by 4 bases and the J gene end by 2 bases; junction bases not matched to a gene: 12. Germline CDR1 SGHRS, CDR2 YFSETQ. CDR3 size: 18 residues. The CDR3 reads CASSKIGTTDPGANVLTF. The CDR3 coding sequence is TGCGCCAGCAGCAAGATCGGGACTACGGACCCTGGGGCCAACGTCCTGACTTTC.

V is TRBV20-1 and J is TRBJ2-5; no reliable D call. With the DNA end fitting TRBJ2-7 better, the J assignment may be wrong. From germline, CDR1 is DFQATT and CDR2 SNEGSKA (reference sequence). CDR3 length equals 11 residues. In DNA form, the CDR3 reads TGCAGTGCTTCCGACTTGGACGAGCAGTACTTC. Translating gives CSASDLDEQYF.

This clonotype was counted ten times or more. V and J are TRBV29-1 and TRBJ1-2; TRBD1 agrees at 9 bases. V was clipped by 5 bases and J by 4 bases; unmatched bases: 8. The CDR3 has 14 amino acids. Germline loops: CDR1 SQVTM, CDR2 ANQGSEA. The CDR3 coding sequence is TGCAGCGTTCGGGACAGGGAGGGGAGCTATGGCTACACCTTC. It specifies CSVRDREGSYGYTF.

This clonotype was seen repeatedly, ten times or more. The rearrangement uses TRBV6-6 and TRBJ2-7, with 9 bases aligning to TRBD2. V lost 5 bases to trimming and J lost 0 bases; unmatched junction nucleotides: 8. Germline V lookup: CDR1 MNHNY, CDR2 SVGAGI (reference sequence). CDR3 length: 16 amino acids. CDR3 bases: TGTGCCAGCAGTCCTCCAGGACTAGCGAACTCCTACGAGCAGTACTTC. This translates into CASSPPGLANSYEQYF.

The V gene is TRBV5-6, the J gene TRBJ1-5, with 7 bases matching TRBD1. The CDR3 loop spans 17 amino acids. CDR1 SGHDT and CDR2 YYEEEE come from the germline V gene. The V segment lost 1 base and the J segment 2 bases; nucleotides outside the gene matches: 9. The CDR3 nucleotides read TGTGCCAGCAGCTTGCATGGAGGGGGCATGGGCAATCAGCCCCAGCATTTT. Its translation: CASSLHGGGMGNQPQHF.

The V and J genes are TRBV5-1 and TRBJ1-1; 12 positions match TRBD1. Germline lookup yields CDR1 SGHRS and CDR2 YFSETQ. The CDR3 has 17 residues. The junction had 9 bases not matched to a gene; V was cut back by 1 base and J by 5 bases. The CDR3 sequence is CASSLPGTGGSRTEAFF. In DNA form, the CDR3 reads TGCGCCAGCAGCTTGCCCGGGACAGGGGGCAGTAGGACTGAAGCTTTCTTT.

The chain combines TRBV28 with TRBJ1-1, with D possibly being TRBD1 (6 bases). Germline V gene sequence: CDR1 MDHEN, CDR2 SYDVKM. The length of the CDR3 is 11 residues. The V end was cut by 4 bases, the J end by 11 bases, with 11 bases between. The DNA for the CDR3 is TGTGCCAGCAGTTACAGGGTGCGGGCTTTCTTT. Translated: CASSYRVRAFF.